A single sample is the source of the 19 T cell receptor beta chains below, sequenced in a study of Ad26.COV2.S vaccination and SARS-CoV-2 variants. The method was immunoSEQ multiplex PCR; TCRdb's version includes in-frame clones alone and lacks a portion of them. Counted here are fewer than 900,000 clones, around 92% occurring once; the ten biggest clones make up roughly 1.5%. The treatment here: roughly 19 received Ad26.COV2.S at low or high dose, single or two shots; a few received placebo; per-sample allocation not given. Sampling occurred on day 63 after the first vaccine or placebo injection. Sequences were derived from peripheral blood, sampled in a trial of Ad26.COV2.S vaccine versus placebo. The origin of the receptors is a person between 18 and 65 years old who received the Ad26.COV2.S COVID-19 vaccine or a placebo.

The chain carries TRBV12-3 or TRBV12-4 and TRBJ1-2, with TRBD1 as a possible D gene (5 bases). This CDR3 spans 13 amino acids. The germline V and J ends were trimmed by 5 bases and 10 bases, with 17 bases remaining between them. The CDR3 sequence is CASSRSQALNYTF. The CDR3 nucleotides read TGTGCCAGCAGTCGGTCACAGGCCTTAAACTACACCTTC.

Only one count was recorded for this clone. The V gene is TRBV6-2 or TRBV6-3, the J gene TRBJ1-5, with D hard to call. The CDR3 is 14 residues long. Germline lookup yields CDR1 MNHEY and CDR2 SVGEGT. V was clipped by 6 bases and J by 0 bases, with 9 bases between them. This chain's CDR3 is CASSATPSNQPQHF. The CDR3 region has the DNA TGTGCCAGCAGCGCTACCCCTAGCAATCAGCCCCAGCATTTT.

This CDR3 reads CAWTLGTGHYGYTF. The CDR3 DNA follows: TGTGCCTGGACCCTAGGGACAGGGCACTATGGCTACACCTTC. The chain recombines TRBV30 with TRBJ1-2; TRBD1 agrees at 9 bases. The CDR3 sequence is 14 residues long. Germline CDR1 is GTSNPN and CDR2 is SVGIG (reference sequence). The J segment lost 3 bases and the V segment lost 4 bases, leaving 6 bases of the junction unmatched.

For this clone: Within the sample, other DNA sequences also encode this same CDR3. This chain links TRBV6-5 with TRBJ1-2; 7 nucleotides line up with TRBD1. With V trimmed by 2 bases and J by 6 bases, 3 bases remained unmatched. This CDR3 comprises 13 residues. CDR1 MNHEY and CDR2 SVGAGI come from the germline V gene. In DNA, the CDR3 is TGTGCCAGCAGTTACAGCGGGACAGATGGCTACACCTTC. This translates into CASSYSGTDGYTF.

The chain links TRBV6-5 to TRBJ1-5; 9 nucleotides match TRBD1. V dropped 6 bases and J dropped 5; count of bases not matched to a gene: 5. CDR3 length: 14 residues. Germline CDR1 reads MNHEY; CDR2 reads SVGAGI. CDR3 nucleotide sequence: TGTGCCAGCAGCGGGACAGGGAAGGATCAGCCCCAGCATTTT. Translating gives CASSGTGKDQPQHF.

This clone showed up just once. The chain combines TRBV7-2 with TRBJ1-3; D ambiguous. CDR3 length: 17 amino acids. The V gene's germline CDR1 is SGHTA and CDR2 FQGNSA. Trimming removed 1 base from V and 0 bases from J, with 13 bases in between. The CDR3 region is CASSLVGTALSGNTIYF. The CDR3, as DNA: TGTGCCAGCAGCTTAGTGGGTACGGCGCTCTCTGGAAACACCATATATTTT.

Here the CDR3 DNA reads TGTGCCAGCAGCCGTAGCACAACTAATGAAAAACTGTTTTTT. Its translation: CASSRSTTNEKLFF. V usage is TRBV6-5 and J usage is TRBJ1-4; no clear D gene. Trimming cost V 6 bases and J 0 bases, with 8 bases left between them. The germline gives CDR1 MNHEY, CDR2 SVGAGI. This CDR3 region has 14 residues.

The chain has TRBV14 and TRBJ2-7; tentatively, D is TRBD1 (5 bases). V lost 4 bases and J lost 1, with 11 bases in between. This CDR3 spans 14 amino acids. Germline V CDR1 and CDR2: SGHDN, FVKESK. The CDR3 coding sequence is TGTGCCAGCAGCCTATGGCAGGGTTCCTACGAGCAGTACTTC. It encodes CASSLWQGSYEQYF.

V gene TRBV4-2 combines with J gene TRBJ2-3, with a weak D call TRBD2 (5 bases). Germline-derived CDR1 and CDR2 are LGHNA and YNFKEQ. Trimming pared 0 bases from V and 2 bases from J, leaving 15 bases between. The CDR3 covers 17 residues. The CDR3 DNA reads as TGTGCCAGCAGCCAAGAGGCCGCCAGCGGACTCACAGATACGCAGTATTTT. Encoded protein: CASSQEAASGLTDTQYF.

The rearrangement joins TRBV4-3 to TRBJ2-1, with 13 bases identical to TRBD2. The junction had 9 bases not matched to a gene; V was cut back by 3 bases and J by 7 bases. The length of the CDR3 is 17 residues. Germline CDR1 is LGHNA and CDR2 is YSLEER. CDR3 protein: CASSHTRTSGGWNEQFF. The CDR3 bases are TGCGCCAGCAGCCACACCCGGACTAGCGGGGGATGGAATGAGCAGTTCTTC.

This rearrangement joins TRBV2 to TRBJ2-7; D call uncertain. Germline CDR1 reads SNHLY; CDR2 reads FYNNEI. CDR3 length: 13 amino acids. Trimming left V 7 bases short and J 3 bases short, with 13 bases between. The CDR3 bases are TGTGCCAGCAACCCCGTCTACAACTACGAGCAGTACTTC. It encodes CASNPVYNYEQYF.

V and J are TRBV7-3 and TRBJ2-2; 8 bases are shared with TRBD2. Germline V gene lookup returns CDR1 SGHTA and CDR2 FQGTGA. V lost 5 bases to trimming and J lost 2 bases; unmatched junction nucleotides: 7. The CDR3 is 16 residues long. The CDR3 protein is CASSQTSGGNTGELFF. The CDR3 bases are TGTGCCAGCAGCCAAACAAGCGGGGGCAACACCGGGGAGCTGTTTTTT.

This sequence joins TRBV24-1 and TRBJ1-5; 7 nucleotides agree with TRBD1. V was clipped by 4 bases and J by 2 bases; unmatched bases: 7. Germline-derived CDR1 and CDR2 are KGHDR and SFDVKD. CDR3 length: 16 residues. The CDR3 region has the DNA TGTGCCACCAGTGAGTCGGGACAGCGGCGCAATCAGCCCCAGCATTTT. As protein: CATSESGQRRNQPQHF.

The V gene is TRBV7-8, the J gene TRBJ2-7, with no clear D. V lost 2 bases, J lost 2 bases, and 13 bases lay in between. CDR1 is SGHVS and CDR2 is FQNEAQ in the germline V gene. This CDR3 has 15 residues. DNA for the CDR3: TGTGCCAGCAGCTTAACAGCACTACCGACCTACGAGCAGTACTTC. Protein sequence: CASSLTALPTYEQYF.

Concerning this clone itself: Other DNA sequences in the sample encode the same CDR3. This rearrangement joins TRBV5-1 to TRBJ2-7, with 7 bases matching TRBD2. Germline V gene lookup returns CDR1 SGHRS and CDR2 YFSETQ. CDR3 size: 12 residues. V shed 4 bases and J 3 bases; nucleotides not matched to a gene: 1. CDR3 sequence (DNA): TGCGCCAGCAGCCCTAGCGGCTACGAGCAGTACTTC. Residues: CASSPSGYEQYF.

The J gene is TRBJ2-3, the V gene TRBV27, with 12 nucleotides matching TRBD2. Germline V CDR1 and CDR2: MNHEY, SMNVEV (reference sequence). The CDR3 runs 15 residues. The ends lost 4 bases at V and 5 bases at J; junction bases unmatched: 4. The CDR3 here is CASSSSGGVLDTQYF. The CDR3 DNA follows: TGTGCCAGCAGTTCTAGCGGGGGGGTCCTAGATACGCAGTATTTT.

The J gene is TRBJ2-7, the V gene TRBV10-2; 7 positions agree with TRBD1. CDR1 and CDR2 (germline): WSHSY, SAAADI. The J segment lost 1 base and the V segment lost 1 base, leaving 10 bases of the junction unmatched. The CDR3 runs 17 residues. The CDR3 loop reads CASSEFVRDRGSYEQYF. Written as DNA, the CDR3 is TGCGCCAGCAGTGAGTTCGTCCGGGACAGAGGTTCCTACGAGCAGTACTTC.

In nucleotides, the CDR3 is TGTGCCTGGAGTAGACCGGGCCTGACAACTAATGAAAAACTGTTTTTT. Its translation is CAWSRPGLTTNEKLFF. The V call is TRBV30, the J call TRBJ1-4, with D unclear. Germline lookup yields CDR1 GTSNPN and CDR2 SVGIG (reference sequence). Trimming removed 2 bases at V and 0 bases at J, with 13 bases between. The CDR3 is made up of 16 amino acids. The variable domain in full, completed from reference TRBV30 and TRBJ1-4, reads SQTIHQWPATLVQPVGSPLSLECTVEGTSNPNLYWYRQAAGRGLQLLFYSVGIGQISSEVPQNLSASRPQDRQFILSSKKLLLSDSGFYLCAWSRPGLTTNEKLFFGSGTQLSVL.

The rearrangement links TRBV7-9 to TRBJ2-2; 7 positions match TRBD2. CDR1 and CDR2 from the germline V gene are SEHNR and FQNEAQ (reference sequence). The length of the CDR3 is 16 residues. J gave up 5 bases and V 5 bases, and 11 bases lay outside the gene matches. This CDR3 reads CASSPRQTAGTGELFF. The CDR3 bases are TGTGCCAGCAGCCCTAGACAGACAGCGGGGACCGGGGAGCTGTTTTTT.